These 21 T cell receptor beta chains originate from one sample sequenced in a study of T-cell reconstitution after alpha-beta-depleted transplantation in children. Overall study findings and caveats: T-cell counts and diversity were attributed mostly to newly produced T cells one year after transplant.

TCRbeta library preparation incorporated unique molecular identifiers. TCRdb recomputed calls from the PCR reads with MiXCR, one row per CDR3 protein. The sample consists of about 300,000 distinct CDR3 sequences, roughly 8.2% of them appearing once. These receptors' targets are unknown. Sequenced here: peripheral blood, sampled 360 days after TCRalphabeta/CD19-depleted stem cell transplant. These receptors all stem from a female patient aged 2-15 years who had a stem cell transplant for Fanconi anemia, so the T cells may come from the graft donor.

This clonotype was found a few times. As DNA, the CDR3 is TGTGCCAGCAGTTGGGGGAGGGTAAATTCACCCCTCCACTTT. Amino acids: CASSWGRVNSPLHF. The J gene is TRBJ1-6, the V gene TRBV6-5; D is perhaps TRBD1 (5 bases). CDR3 length equals 14 residues. The V end was cut by 4 bases, the J end by 7 bases, with 11 bases between. From germline, CDR1 is MNHEY and CDR2 SVGAGI.

This chain joins TRBV28 and TRBJ1-5; tentatively, D is TRBD1 (5 bases). Per the germline V gene, CDR1 is MDHEN and CDR2 is SYDVKM. Trimming removed 5 bases at V and 2 bases at J, with 13 bases between. The CDR3 covers 15 residues. The chain's CDR3 is CASSASGIRNQPQHF. The CDR3 DNA sequence: TGTGCCAGCAGTGCCTCAGGGATTCGCAATCAGCCCCAGCATTTT.

This clonotype was seen many times. J is TRBJ2-2 and V is TRBV30; TRBD2 aligns across 8 bases. The CDR3 consists of 17 residues. With 2 bases clipped from V and 11 bases from J, the junction kept 19 bases outside the gene matches. From germline, CDR1 is GTSNPN and CDR2 SVGIG (reference sequence). DNA for the CDR3: TGTGCCTGGAGTAAAGCCCTCCCCGGGGGGGGCCCCGTTGAGCTGTTTTTT. Its protein is CAWSKALPGGGPVELFF.

This clonotype showed up just a few times. The chain carries TRBV4-1 and TRBJ2-2; D uncertain. The germline CDR1 and CDR2 sequences are MGHRA and YSYEKL. Trimming removed 4 bases at V and 1 base at J, with 10 bases between. This CDR3 has 15 residues. CDR3 bases: TGCGCCAGCAGCCTCAGTCCTCAGAACACCGGGGAGCTGTTTTTT. This codes for CASSLSPQNTGELFF.

Ten or more counts support this clonotype. A read error may account for a junction end that differs from germline. CDR3 in amino acids: CASSIDPTKKPGLKSRNNEQFF. CDR3 nucleotides: TGTGCCAGCAGCATAGACCCTACTAAGAAACCGGGACTTAAGTCAAGAAACAATGAGCAGTTCTTC. The chain uses TRBV11-2 and TRBJ2-1; weak D call: TRBD2 (6 bases). There are 22 residues in the CDR3. Germline CDR1 is SGHAT and CDR2 is FQNNGV.

The table lists this clonotype with many counts. At one end, the junction sequence differs from germline, possibly due to a read error. CDR3 DNA sequence: TGTGCCAGCAGCCCTTCTTACGGGGGGAAGATCTTC. Its protein is CASSPSYGGKIF. The chain employs TRBV7-2 and TRBJ2-1, with TRBD2 identical over 7 bases. Germline CDR1 reads SGHTA; CDR2 reads FQGNSA. The CDR3 extends over 12 amino acids.

This clonotype was recorded at least ten times. The chain carries TRBV20-1 and TRBJ1-1; D is unresolved. CDR3 length: 12 amino acids. CDR1 is DFQATT, CDR2 SNEGSKA, per germline (reference sequence). The CDR3, as DNA: TGCATTACACCTCTAGTGAACACTGAAGCTTTCTTT. This sequence encodes CITPLVNTEAFF.

This clonotype occurred many times. V gene TRBV3-1 combines with J gene TRBJ2-1; weak D call: TRBD2 (7 bases). In germline, CDR1 is LGHDT, CDR2 YNNKEL (reference sequence). The CDR3 sequence is 18 residues long. Trimming took 0 bases from V and 0 from J, leaving 15 bases between them. In DNA, the CDR3 is TGTGCCAGCAGCCAAGAAGGGGGGGGGCTCAGCTCCTACAATGAGCAGTTCTTC. This codes for CASSQEGGGLSSYNEQFF.

As regards this clonotype: A junction boundary mismatches the germline segment, possibly from a read error. The J gene is TRBJ1-2, the V gene TRBV12-3 or TRBV12-4; the D gene is possibly TRBD1 (5 bases). The CDR3 is made up of 14 amino acids. The CDR3 protein is CASSQGGGNYGYTF. CDR3 bases: TGTGCCAGCAGTCAGGGTGGGGGAAACTATGGCTATACCTTC.

Ten or more counts support this clonotype. The rearrangement uses TRBV7-9 and TRBJ2-1; TRBD1 agrees at 7 bases. J gave up 7 bases and V 3 bases, and 9 bases lay outside the gene matches. CDR1 and CDR2 from the germline V gene are SEHNR and FQNEAQ (reference sequence). This CDR3 contains 15 residues. CDR3 bases: TGTGCCAGCAGCTTTCACAGCAGGGGGTGGAATGAGCAGTTCTTC. This sequence encodes CASSFHSRGWNEQFF. Full variable domain (missing parts from reference TRBV7-9 and TRBJ2-1): DTGVSQNPRHKITKRGQNVTFRCDPISEHNRLYWYRQTLGQGPEFLTYFQNEAQLEKSRLLSDRFSAERPKGSFSTLEIQRTEQGDSAMYLCASSFHSRGWNEQFFGPGTRLTVL.

This clonotype has more than one count but fewer than ten. The chain recombines TRBV6-6 with TRBJ1-5; D is undetermined. V was cut by 4 bases and J by 5 bases, with 9 bases left in between. The CDR3 has 13 residues. From germline, CDR1 is MNHNY and CDR2 SVGAGI (reference sequence). The DNA of the CDR3 is TGTGCCAGCAGTTCCCCTCGGGATCAGCCCCAGCATTTT. This sequence encodes CASSSPRDQPQHF.

Comments on this clonotype: A read error may be the cause here, since a much bigger clone is one base away. No conserved phenylalanine or tryptophan ends this CDR3, so it is likely a read error. The V gene is TRBV4-1, the J gene TRBJ2-7, with a tentative D call TRBD1 (7 bases). The germline V and J ends were trimmed by 4 bases and 0 bases, with 13 bases remaining between them. CDR1 is MGHRA, CDR2 YSYEKL, per germline. CDR3 length equals 15 residues. The CDR3 loop reads CASSRGGTDSYEQYS. The CDR3 nucleotides read TGCGCCAGCAGCCGAGGAGGGACAGACTCCTACGAGCAGTACTCC.

This clonotype was seen many times. This sequence joins TRBV7-9 and TRBJ1-4; no definite D call. Germline V CDR1 and CDR2: SEHNR, FQNEAQ (reference sequence). The V end lost 5 bases, the J end lost 10 bases, and 11 bases lay between the germline ends. The CDR3 is made up of 12 amino acids. For the CDR3, the DNA is TGTGCCAGCAGCGCCCATCTCGTAAAACTGTTTTTT. Translation: CASSAHLVKLFF.

This clonotype was observed at least ten times. This rearrangement joins TRBV6-2 or TRBV6-3 to TRBJ2-6; the match to TRBD1 covers 8 bases. The CDR3 runs 16 residues. In germline, CDR1 is MNHEY, CDR2 SVGEGT. V was clipped by 7 bases and J by 2 bases; unmatched bases: 7. For the CDR3, the DNA is TGTGCCAGCACCCCCAGGACAGGGACTGGGGCCAACGTCCTGACTTTC. It specifies CASTPRTGTGANVLTF.

This clonotype was detected many times. The rearrangement links TRBV15 to TRBJ1-1; no firm D call. V dropped 6 bases and J dropped 11 bases, with 16 bases sitting between them. The CDR3 spans 12 residues. Germline V gives CDR1 LNHNV, CDR2 YYDKDF (reference sequence). The DNA of the CDR3 is TGTGCCACCAGTATCGACTCCCTCAGGGCTTTCTTT. Its translation: CATSIDSLRAFF.

V usage is TRBV6-2 or TRBV6-3 and J usage is TRBJ2-3; 10 nucleotides agree with TRBD1. CDR1 and CDR2 (germline): MNHEY, SVGEGT. Trimming took 6 bases from V and 6 from J; bases not matched to a gene: 15. The CDR3 spans 17 residues. The CDR3 spells CASSHPGGTGASDTQYF. The CDR3 nucleotides read TGTGCCAGCAGCCACCCTGGAGGGACAGGGGCCTCGGATACGCAGTATTTT.

This chain links TRBV10-3 with TRBJ1-2; D perhaps matches TRBD1 (5 bases). Germline CDR1 reads ENHRY; CDR2 reads SYGVKD. V was trimmed by 3 bases and J by 4 bases, leaving 15 bases between them. The CDR3 has 15 amino acids. CDR3 nucleotides: TGTGCCATCAGTGAAAGTGGAAGGGGTTCCTATGGCTACACCTTC. Its translation is CAISESGRGSYGYTF.

There are many counts of this clonotype. This chain connects TRBV28 to TRBJ2-7; D not certain. The length of the CDR3 is 11 residues. Trimming cost V 6 bases and J 4 bases, with 7 bases left between them. CDR1 is MDHEN and CDR2 is SYDVKM in the germline V gene. DNA for the CDR3: TGTGCCAGCAGAAGTGGGTACGAGCAGTACTTC. It encodes CASRSGYEQYF.

This clonotype occurred many times. The V and J genes are TRBV12-3 or TRBV12-4 and TRBJ2-2; 8 bases fit TRBD1. This CDR3 has 15 residues. The junction had 3 bases not matched to a gene; V was cut back by 2 bases and J by 4 bases. The CDR3 sequence is CASSLSQGATGELFF. The CDR3 DNA reads TGTGCCAGCAGTTTAAGCCAGGGGGCCACCGGGGAGCTGTTTTTT.

This clonotype was detected ten times or more. The CDR3 sequence is CASSERGSYNSPLHF. For the CDR3, the DNA is TGTGCCAGCAGTGAAAGAGGCTCCTATAATTCACCCCTCCACTTT. The rearrangement links TRBV2 to TRBJ1-6, with D hard to call. This CDR3 has 15 amino acids. Germline V gene sequence: CDR1 SNHLY, CDR2 FYNNEI. Trimming left V 2 bases short and J 0 bases short, with 5 bases between.

The genes are TRBV19 and TRBJ2-1; 9 nucleotides align to TRBD2. The CDR3 runs to 14 residues. The junction had 8 bases not matched to a gene; V was cut back by 8 bases and J by 6 bases. Germline V gene sequence: CDR1 LNHDA, CDR2 SQIVND (reference sequence). The CDR3 here is CASCLAGRTNEQFF. The DNA of the CDR3 is TGTGCCAGTTGTCTAGCGGGAAGGACCAATGAGCAGTTCTTC.